This T cell receptor beta chain is from a study of response to subunit inactivated influenza vaccine. Germline loops: CDR1 KGHDR, CDR2 SFDVKD. Trimming left V 6 bases short and J 8 bases short, with 19 bases between. This CDR3 has 15 residues. TCRdb reanalysed the RT-PCR reads using MiXCR and keeps one entry per CDR3 protein. The sample lists 150,000 to 200,000 distinct CDR3 sequences, about 12% occurring once. This clonotype was observed many times. This same sample was also part of a study on T cells expressing NK-cell markers. Turning to that study: As the method of synthesis, 5'RACE template switching with UMIs yielded TCR beta cDNA. Most of the eight sequenced donors tested HCMV-seropositive; one tested seronegative. In about 6 donors, dominant CD3+CD56+NKG2C+ clonotypes ranked among the top 10 CD8+ clonotypes.

The clonotype originates from a man over 45 who received an inactivated influenza vaccine. The chain uses TRBV24-1 and TRBJ2-1; perhaps TRBD2 as D (6 bases). Sequenced material: CD8+ T cells sorted from PBMCs, taken roughly 13 days after vaccination. CDR3 coding DNA: TGTGCCACCAGTTCGGGACGGGAGTTGGGTGATGAGCAGTTCTTC. It encodes CATSSGRELGDEQFF.